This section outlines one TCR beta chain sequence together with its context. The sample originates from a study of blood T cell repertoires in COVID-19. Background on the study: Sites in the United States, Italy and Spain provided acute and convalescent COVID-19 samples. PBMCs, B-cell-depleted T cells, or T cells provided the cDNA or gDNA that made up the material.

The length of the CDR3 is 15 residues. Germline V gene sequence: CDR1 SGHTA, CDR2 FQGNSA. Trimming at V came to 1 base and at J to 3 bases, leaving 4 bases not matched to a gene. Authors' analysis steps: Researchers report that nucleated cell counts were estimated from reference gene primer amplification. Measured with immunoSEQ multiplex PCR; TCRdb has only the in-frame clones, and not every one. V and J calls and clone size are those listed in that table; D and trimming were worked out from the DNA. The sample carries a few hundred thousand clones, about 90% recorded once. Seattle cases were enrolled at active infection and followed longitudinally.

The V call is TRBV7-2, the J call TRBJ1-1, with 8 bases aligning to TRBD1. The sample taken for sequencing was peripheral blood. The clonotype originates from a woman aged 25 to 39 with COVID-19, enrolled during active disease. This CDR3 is CASSLVGRGHTEAFF. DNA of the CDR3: TGTGCCAGCAGCTTAGTTGGCAGGGGGCACACTGAAGCTTTCTTT.